The 30 T cell receptor beta chains in this list originate from one sample, sequenced in a study of control samples from healthy donors and cancer patients. TCRdb keeps only in-frame clones here, not all; method: immunoSEQ multiplex PCR. Counted here are 150,000 or so clones, just over 85% occurring once; the ten biggest clones make up approximately 1.8%. The sample comprised blood. The receptors stem from a man between 18 and 29 years old in good health.

CDR3 nucleotides: TGTGCCAGCAGCTTAGGGACAGGGGGCTATGGCTACACCTTC. Its translation: CASSLGTGGYGYTF. The chain combines TRBV7-6 with TRBJ1-2; 10 bases match TRBD1. J lost 4 bases, V lost 1 base, and 0 bases had no gene match. Germline V CDR1 and CDR2: SGHVS, FNYEAQ. CDR3 length: 14 amino acids.

The rearrangement links TRBV19 to TRBJ2-3; 7 bases are shared with TRBD1. This CDR3 is built from 14 residues. V shed 5 bases and J 2 bases; nucleotides not matched to a gene: 4. Germline CDR1 LNHDA, CDR2 SQIVND (reference sequence). In nucleotides, the CDR3 is TGTGCCAGTAGTCTCGACAGGGCCACAGATACGCAGTATTTT. Protein product: CASSLDRATDTQYF.

The V and J genes are TRBV9 and TRBJ2-2; TRBD1 matches 8 bases. Looked up from germline, CDR1 is SGDLS and CDR2 is YYNGEE. This CDR3 is 15 amino acids long. Trimming took 5 bases from V and 5 from J; bases not matched to a gene: 8. This CDR3 reads CASSFRGPGTGELFF. The CDR3 nucleotides read TGTGCCAGCAGTTTCAGGGGGCCGGGGACCGGGGAGCTGTTTTTT.

V and J are TRBV7-9 and TRBJ2-7; D is undetermined. The length of the CDR3 is 12 residues. Germline values: CDR1 SEHNR, CDR2 FQNEAQ (reference sequence). The V end lost 5 bases, the J end lost 2 bases, and 7 bases lay between the germline ends. The CDR3 DNA is TGTGCCAGCAGCATTGAGGCCTACGAGCAGTACTTC. It specifies CASSIEAYEQYF.

The chain joins TRBV5-1 to TRBJ2-3; no firm D call. The CDR3 runs to 12 residues. Looked up from germline, CDR1 is SGHRS and CDR2 is YFSETQ. The germline V and J ends were trimmed by 0 bases and 5 bases, with 4 bases remaining between them. This CDR3 reads CASSLEEDTQYF. The CDR3 DNA reads TGCGCCAGCAGCTTGGAGGAAGATACGCAGTATTTT.

The rearrangement uses TRBV7-3 and TRBJ2-1; D perhaps matches TRBD2 (5 bases). Germline-derived CDR1 and CDR2 are SGHTA and FQGTGA. The CDR3 is 14 amino acids. The V gene lost 2 bases and the J gene lost 10 bases, with 15 bases spanning the gap. CDR3 bases: TGTGCCAGCAGCTTACGGCCTAGCTCTGGCGAGCAGTTCTTC. This translates into CASSLRPSSGEQFF.

In DNA, the CDR3 is TGTGCCAGTACCGAAGACAGGGCGGCAAGCGGGGAGCTGTTTTTT. This translates into CASTEDRAASGELFF. V usage is TRBV19 and J usage is TRBJ2-2, with 7 bases lining up with TRBD1. The J segment lost 7 bases and the V segment lost 7 bases, leaving 12 bases of the junction unmatched. Germline assignment: CDR1 LNHDA and CDR2 SQIVND (reference sequence). The CDR3 runs to 15 residues.

This chain connects TRBV5-1 to TRBJ1-6, with 7 bases lining up with TRBD1. The V and J ends lost 4 bases and 14 bases, in that order; junction bases with no gene match: 15. The CDR3 has 15 residues. Germline CDR1 and CDR2: SGHRS and YFSETQ. DNA of the CDR3: TGCGCCAGCAGCAATTCCGGGACAGAAAGTTCCACCCTCCACTTT. Translation: CASSNSGTESSTLHF.

The rearrangement joins TRBV11-2 to TRBJ2-1, with 9 bases lining up with TRBD2. Germline trimming cut 5 bases from V and 4 bases from J; bases unmatched to any gene: 9. The CDR3 sequence is 16 residues long. Per germline, CDR1 SGHAT and CDR2 FQNNGV. Written as DNA, the CDR3 is TGTGCCAGCAGCGACCCGGGACTAGCAGGATACAATGAGCAGTTCTTC. This translates into CASSDPGLAGYNEQFF.

The rearrangement joins TRBV5-1 to TRBJ1-5; 8 positions agree with TRBD1. This CDR3 spans 15 amino acids. Germline V CDR1 and CDR2: SGHRS, YFSETQ. The V segment lost 2 bases and the J segment 3 bases; nucleotides outside the gene matches: 4. In DNA form, the CDR3 reads TGCGCCAGCAGCTTTGGGACAGGAGTCAATCAGCCCCAGCATTTT. Translating gives CASSFGTGVNQPQHF.

The chain is built from TRBV6-6 and TRBJ2-7; D not certain. Between the trimmed V and J ends, which lost 5 bases and 4 bases, there was a span of 6 bases. Germline CDR1 and CDR2: MNHNY and SVGAGI (reference sequence). CDR3 length equals 11 residues. Here the CDR3 reads CASSPEYEQYF. Here the CDR3 DNA reads TGTGCCAGCAGTCCCGAATACGAGCAGTACTTC.

In this sample, this clone turned up a few times. The rearrangement links TRBV6-2 or TRBV6-3 to TRBJ2-3, with 9 bases lining up with TRBD2. Germline V CDR1 and CDR2: MNHEY, SVGEGT. The CDR3 has 15 residues. Trimming took 2 bases from V and 4 from J; bases not matched to a gene: 4. CDR3 coding DNA: TGTGCCAGCAGTTACAAGCTAGCGGGGTCAGATACGCAGTATTTT. Amino acid sequence: CASSYKLAGSDTQYF.

The J gene is TRBJ1-5, the V gene TRBV2, with 9 bases lining up with TRBD1. The length of the CDR3 is 15 residues. Germline CDR1 is SNHLY and CDR2 is FYNNEI. Losses at the gene ends were 6 bases for V and 6 bases for J; bases not matched to a gene: 9. This CDR3 is CASSRLGQGAQPQHF. The CDR3 DNA follows: TGTGCCAGCAGCCGACTGGGACAGGGAGCTCAGCCCCAGCATTTT.

Only one count was recorded for this clone. The chain combines TRBV4-1 with TRBJ2-1, with TRBD2 matching over 10 bases. The germline CDR1 and CDR2 sequences are MGHRA and YSYEKL. The CDR3 is 17 amino acids. Trimming removed 3 bases from V and 3 bases from J; junction bases left unmatched: 8. CDR3 bases: TGCGCCAGCAGCCAGGGACGACTAGCGGGTAACTACAATGAGCAGTTCTTC. It is translated as CASSQGRLAGNYNEQFF.

The chain has TRBV4-1 and TRBJ2-1; 7 positions agree with TRBD2. CDR1 and CDR2 (germline): MGHRA, YSYEKL. With 0 bases clipped from V and 4 bases from J, the junction kept 9 bases outside the gene matches. This CDR3 contains 17 residues. The CDR3 loop is CASSQDSAGLHYNEQFF. The CDR3 DNA reads as TGCGCCAGCAGCCAAGATTCGGCGGGACTACATTACAATGAGCAGTTCTTC.

Only one count was recorded for this clone. The chain recombines TRBV7-3 with TRBJ2-5, with D hard to call. The CDR3 contains 13 residues. Germline CDR1 SGHTA, CDR2 FQGTGA. V was shortened by 5 bases and J by 5 bases, with 12 bases between the two germline ends. The CDR3 nucleotides are TGTGCCAGCAGCGGAAAGCCCAGGGAGACCCAGTACTTC. This encodes CASSGKPRETQYF. The complete variable domain, with remaining parts taken from reference TRBV7-3 and TRBJ2-5, reads GAGVSQTPSNKVTEKGKYVELRCDPISGHTALYWYRQSLGQGPEFLIYFQGTGAADDSGLPNDRFFAVRPEGSVSTLKIQRTERGDSAVYLCASSGKPRETQYFGPGTRLLVL.

The chain combines TRBV19 with TRBJ1-3; D not resolved. Trimming removed 8 bases at V and 1 base at J, with 6 bases between. There are 12 residues in the CDR3. Germline assignment: CDR1 LNHDA and CDR2 SQIVND (reference sequence). CDR3 sequence: CASGVSGNTIYF. The CDR3 DNA reads as TGTGCCAGTGGGGTGTCTGGAAACACCATATATTTT.

The chain couples TRBV11-3 to TRBJ2-7; TRBD2 matches at 7 bases. Germline V gene data show CDR1 as SGHNT and CDR2 as YENEEA. V was clipped by 4 bases and J by 3 bases; unmatched bases: 3. The CDR3 is 13 amino acids. The CDR3 DNA reads TGTGCCAGCAGCTATGGGGGGGGCTACGAGCAGTACTTC. Residues: CASSYGGGYEQYF. Supplemented by reference TRBV11-3 and TRBJ2-7, the full variable domain reads EAGVVQSPRYKIIEKKQPVAFWCNPISGHNTLYWYLQNLGQGPELLIRYENEEAVDDSQLPKDRFSAERLKGVDSTLKIQPAELGDSAVYLCASSYGGGYEQYFGPGTRLTVT.

This clone was recorded once. The V call is TRBV10-1, the J call TRBJ1-1, with 7 bases lining up with TRBD1. V trimming: 0 bases; J trimming: 0 bases; junction bases outside the gene matches: 4. This CDR3 has 16 amino acids. From germline, CDR1 is WNHNN and CDR2 SYGVQD (reference sequence). The CDR3 DNA is TGCGCCAGCAGTGAGTCGACCCAGGGGGTGAACACTGAAGCTTTCTTT. This sequence encodes CASSESTQGVNTEAFF.

The chain employs TRBV29-1 and TRBJ2-4, with 12 bases lining up with TRBD1. Germline CDR1 and CDR2: SQVTM and ANQGSEA. This CDR3 is 13 amino acids long. J lost 11 bases, V lost 6 bases, and 8 bases had no gene match. CDR3 amino acids: CSVRDRGRVVQYF. For the CDR3, the DNA is TGCAGCGTGAGGGACAGGGGGCGAGTTGTTCAGTACTTC. Variable domain in full (rest from reference TRBV29-1 and TRBJ2-4): SAVISQKPSRDICQRGTSLTIQCQVDSQVTMMFWYRQQPGQSLTLIATANQGSEATYESGFVIDKFPISRPNLTFSTLTVSNMSPEDSSIYLCSVRDRGRVVQYFGAGTRLSVL.

The chain links TRBV21-1 to TRBJ2-1; the table's D call, TRBD1, was not checked against the DNA. TRBV21-1 is described as a pseudogene. CDR3 size: 17 residues. CDR3 nucleotides: TGTGCCAGCAGCAAAGGGTTAACCGGACAGGGTGGCAATGAGCAGTTCTTC. Translated: CASSKGLTGQGGNEQFF.

This clone has only one observation. The chain joins TRBV28 to TRBJ2-7; 7 nucleotides line up with TRBD1. The CDR3 extends over 15 amino acids. V lost 4 bases to trimming and J lost 5 bases; unmatched junction nucleotides: 11. Germline assignment: CDR1 MDHEN and CDR2 SYDVKM. The CDR3 loop is CASSSRRQGPHEQYF. The CDR3 DNA follows: TGTGCCAGCAGTTCCCGCCGACAGGGTCCCCACGAGCAGTACTTC.

The chain is built from TRBV5-6 and TRBJ2-7; the D gene could be TRBD1 or TRBD2 (6 bases each). The V end lost 3 bases, the J end lost 6 bases, and 10 bases lay between the germline ends. The CDR3 is 12 amino acids. Germline CDR1 SGHDT, CDR2 YYEEEE. This CDR3 reads CASSWGAGEQYF. The DNA for the CDR3 is TGTGCCAGCAGCTGGGGGGCCGGCGAGCAGTACTTC.

The gene calls are TRBV24-1 and TRBJ2-2, with 10 positions matching TRBD1. The trim removed 8 bases at V and 5 bases at J, leaving 7 bases unmatched. The germline gives CDR1 KGHDR, CDR2 SFDVKD. The CDR3 runs to 15 residues. CDR3 coding DNA: TGTGCCACCAAACCGGGACAGGGGTGGACCGGGGAGCTGTTTTTT. Translating gives CATKPGQGWTGELFF.

This clone was counted a few times. The V gene is TRBV7-8, the J gene TRBJ1-5, with D hard to call. Germline V gene lookup returns CDR1 SGHVS and CDR2 FQNEAQ. V gave up 2 bases and J gave up 5 bases, with 13 bases separating them. The CDR3 totals 15 residues. CDR3 protein: CASSLRGRPDQPQHF. The DNA for the CDR3 is TGTGCCAGCAGCTTACGCGGTCGACCGGATCAGCCCCAGCATTTT. The whole variable domain, filled in from reference TRBV7-8 and TRBJ1-5, reads GAGVSQSPRYKVAKRGQDVALRCDPISGHVSLFWYQQALGQGPEFLTYFQNEAQLDKSGLPSDRFFAERPEGSVSTLKIQRTQQEDSAVYLCASSLRGRPDQPQHFGDGTRLSIL.

The rearrangement joins TRBV28 to TRBJ1-2; no clear D gene. The V end was cut by 6 bases, the J end by 4 bases, with 18 bases between. Germline assignment: CDR1 MDHEN and CDR2 SYDVKM. CDR3 size: 15 residues. The chain's CDR3 is CASRPVGVWSYGYTF. CDR3 nucleotide sequence: TGTGCCAGCAGACCCGTCGGGGTTTGGTCCTATGGCTACACCTTC.

The chain has TRBV5-1 and TRBJ2-5, with TRBD1 identical over 7 bases. J gave up 4 bases and V 4 bases, and 7 bases lay outside the gene matches. The germline V gene encodes CDR1 SGHRS and CDR2 YFSETQ. The CDR3 is 14 residues long. CDR3 sequence (DNA): TGCGCCAGCAGCGTCGGGACAGAGGGAGAGACCCAGTACTTC. Translating it yields CASSVGTEGETQYF.

The V and J genes are TRBV19 and TRBJ2-1, with TRBD1 matching over 9 bases. V dropped 2 bases and J dropped 5; count of bases not matched to a gene: 7. In germline, CDR1 is LNHDA, CDR2 SQIVND (reference sequence). The CDR3 loop spans 16 amino acids. The CDR3 sequence is CASSIRGQGRDNEQFF. The CDR3 coding sequence is TGTGCCAGTAGTATACGGGGACAGGGTAGGGACAATGAGCAGTTCTTC.

The CDR3 DNA reads as TGTGCCAGCAGCTTGGACGGACCCACAGATACGCAGTATTTT. Translation: CASSLDGPTDTQYF. The chain couples TRBV5-8 to TRBJ2-3, with no clear D. The V gene lost 0 bases and the J gene lost 2 bases, with 7 bases spanning the gap. Germline-derived CDR1 and CDR2 are SGHTS and YDEGEE. CDR3 length: 14 amino acids.

This chain connects TRBV9 to TRBJ2-1, with D perhaps matching TRBD1 or TRBD2 (5 bases each). This CDR3 has 12 residues. Germline CDR1 SGDLS, CDR2 YYNGEE. Trimming shortened V by 3 bases and J by 8 bases, and 9 bases separated the two germline ends. The DNA for the CDR3 is TGTGCCAGCAGCGGGGACGATGATGAGCAGTTCTTC. This sequence encodes CASSGDDDEQFF. Full variable domain (remainder filled in from reference TRBV9 and TRBJ2-1): DSGVTQTPKHLITATGQRVTLRCSPRSGDLSVYWYQQSLDQGLQFLIQYYNGEERAKGNILERFSAQQFPDLHSELNLSSLELGDSALYFCASSGDDDEQFFGPGTRLTVL.